These 19 T cell receptor beta chains share one sample of origin, sequenced in a study of blood T cell repertoires in COVID-19 (dated by TCRdb to the early 2020s). The library was obtained by the immunoSEQ multiplex PCR assay. TCRdb limited this immuneACCESS table to in-frame rearrangements with V and J called. A share of clones is missing; checked studies link under half to unresolved V genes, and the rest is unexplained. The sample has 120,000 or so clones on record, around nine tenths of them singletons. The ten biggest clones cover roughly 1.2% of the sample. Sequencing was done on a sample of peripheral blood. The receptors stem from a woman older than 75 with acute or convalescent COVID-19.

J is TRBJ2-7 and V is TRBV5-8; TRBD2 aligns across 10 bases. The CDR3 runs to 15 residues. V shed 0 bases and J 4 bases; nucleotides not matched to a gene: 4. From germline, CDR1 is SGHTS and CDR2 YDEGEE. CDR3 in amino acids: CASSLGPSGSYEQYF. Written as DNA, the CDR3 is TGTGCCAGCAGCTTGGGCCCTAGCGGGAGTTACGAGCAGTACTTC.

This chain uses TRBV7-9 with TRBJ2-5, with TRBD1 matching over 7 bases. The J segment lost 5 bases and the V segment lost 5 bases, leaving 5 bases of the junction unmatched. Germline-derived CDR1 and CDR2 are SEHNR and FQNEAQ (reference sequence). This CDR3 is 13 amino acids long. The CDR3 nucleotides read TGTGCCAGCAGCCGACAGGGTTTTGAGACCCAGTACTTC. It yields the protein CASSRQGFETQYF.

In this sample, this clone turned up once. The chain is built from TRBV7-9 and TRBJ1-2; possibly TRBD1 for D (5 bases). CDR1 SEHNR and CDR2 FQNEAQ come from the germline V gene (reference sequence). V was shortened by 5 bases and J by 9 bases, with 10 bases between the two germline ends. The CDR3 runs 11 residues. For the CDR3, the DNA is TGTGCCAGCAGCACCGACAGACGCTACACCTTC. Translating it yields CASSTDRRYTF.

Only one count was recorded for this clone. This sequence joins TRBV18 and TRBJ1-2, with D perhaps TRBD1 (6 bases). Germline V gives CDR1 KGHSH, CDR2 LQKENI. CDR3 size: 13 residues. V lost 2 bases, J lost 9 bases, and 13 bases lay in between. As DNA, the CDR3 is TGTGCCAGCTCACCAACTCGACAGGAGAGCTACACCTTC. Protein product: CASSPTRQESYTF. The full variable domain, its missing parts supplied by reference TRBV18 and TRBJ1-2, is NAGVMQNPRHLVRRRGQEARLRCSPMKGHSHVYWYRQLPEEGLKFMVYLQKENIIDESGMPKERFSAEFPKEGPSILRIQQVVRGDSAAYFCASSPTRQESYTFGSGTRLTVV.

This chain uses TRBV6-5 with TRBJ1-3, with 8 bases that match TRBD1. Germline V CDR1 and CDR2: MNHEY, SVGAGI. The CDR3 runs 14 residues. V lost 7 bases and J lost 8; bases outside the gene matches: 10. The CDR3 DNA reads TGTGCCAGCAAGCGCCAGGGGGCCGAGGACACCATATATTTT. This sequence encodes CASKRQGAEDTIYF.

The J gene is TRBJ2-7, the V gene TRBV7-3; D is perhaps TRBD2 (5 bases). Deletions cut 2 bases from V and 7 bases from J, with 9 bases between. The V gene's germline CDR1 is SGHTA and CDR2 FQGTGA. The CDR3 covers 12 residues. The CDR3 protein is CASSLSGGEQYF. The CDR3 DNA follows: TGTGCCAGCAGCTTATCAGGCGGGGAGCAGTACTTC.

This clone was detected only once. The V call is TRBV27, the J call TRBJ1-4; no clear D gene. Germline V gene data show CDR1 as MNHEY and CDR2 as SMNVEV (reference sequence). The CDR3 runs 16 residues. V was trimmed by 7 bases and J by 4 bases, leaving 19 bases between them. This chain's CDR3 is CASTFDSTRLNEKLFF. In DNA form, the CDR3 reads TGTGCCAGCACCTTCGACTCCACGCGACTTAATGAAAAACTGTTTTTT.

This chain connects TRBV7-9 to TRBJ2-7; TRBD2 might be the D (6 bases). CDR1 SEHNR and CDR2 FQNEAQ come from the germline V gene (reference sequence). With 3 bases removed from V and 0 bases from J, the gap between germline ends came to 6 bases. The CDR3 totals 13 residues. The CDR3 here is CASSFGGSYEQYF. In nucleotides, the CDR3 is TGTGCCAGCAGCTTCGGGGGCTCCTACGAGCAGTACTTC.

V is TRBV4-1 and J is TRBJ1-1; D not certain. Germline CDR1 is MGHRA and CDR2 is YSYEKL. V was shortened by 10 bases and J by 1 base, with 16 bases between the two germline ends. CDR3 length: 14 residues. The CDR3: CATSQMVGNTEAFF. The CDR3 DNA follows: TGCGCCACCAGTCAGATGGTTGGGAACACTGAAGCTTTCTTT.

The chain couples TRBV7-2 to TRBJ2-2, with a weak D call TRBD1 (5 bases). The V end lost 1 base, the J end lost 2 bases, and 14 bases lay between the germline ends. CDR1 is SGHTA, CDR2 FQGNSA, per germline. The CDR3 consists of 17 residues. CDR3 region: CASSLGWGHLNTGELFF. In nucleotides, the CDR3 is TGTGCCAGCAGCTTAGGATGGGGCCACCTCAACACCGGGGAGCTGTTTTTT.

The CDR3: CATSSIQQGTTEAFF. CDR3 nucleotide sequence: TGTGCCACCAGCAGCATTCAACAGGGGACCACTGAAGCTTTCTTT. This chain uses TRBV15 with TRBJ1-1, with 7 positions matching TRBD1. Germline CDR1 and CDR2: LNHNV and YYDKDF (reference sequence). The CDR3 is 15 residues long. V trimming: 3 bases; J trimming: 4 bases; junction bases outside the gene matches: 8.

The J gene is TRBJ1-2, the V gene TRBV4-2; D ambiguous. Deletions cut 4 bases from V and 1 base from J, with 7 bases between. Germline CDR1 LGHNA, CDR2 YNFKEQ. The CDR3 runs 13 residues. In DNA, the CDR3 is TGTGCCAGCAGCCCCCCAGTTAACTATGGCTACACCTTC. Translation: CASSPPVNYGYTF.

The chain carries TRBV5-8 and TRBJ2-7; TRBD1 matches at 7 bases. Germline V gene sequence: CDR1 SGHTS, CDR2 YDEGEE. The CDR3 is 13 amino acids. V lost 5 bases, J lost 3 bases, and 5 bases stayed unmatched. The CDR3 nucleotides are TGTGCCAGCAGAAACAGGGGCAGCTACGAGCAGTACTTC. This encodes CASRNRGSYEQYF.

V gene TRBV6-5 combines with J gene TRBJ1-6, with D possibly matching TRBD1 (6 bases). This CDR3 has 15 residues. The V gene lost 5 bases and the J gene lost 8 bases, with 16 bases spanning the gap. Germline V CDR1 and CDR2: MNHEY, SVGAGI. CDR3 residues: CASSITGKGDSPLHF. CDR3 in DNA: TGTGCCAGCAGTATAACAGGGAAGGGGGATTCACCCCTCCACTTT.

The V gene is TRBV18, the J gene TRBJ2-1; the match to TRBD2 covers 10 bases. Germline loops: CDR1 KGHSH, CDR2 LQKENI. There are 16 residues in the CDR3. Losses at the gene ends were 6 bases for V and 1 base for J; bases not matched to a gene: 6. The CDR3 region has the DNA TGTGCCAGCTCCACCGATAGCGGGAGGTCCTACAATGAGCAGTTCTTC. Protein product: CASSTDSGRSYNEQFF.

The chain couples TRBV28 to TRBJ2-7, with a tentative D call TRBD2 (5 bases). Germline lookup yields CDR1 MDHEN and CDR2 SYDVKM. The CDR3 sequence is 17 residues long. Trimming removed 4 bases at V and 4 bases at J, with 23 bases between. The CDR3: CASSSDLAGNHLYEQYF. The CDR3 region has the DNA TGTGCCAGCAGTTCCGACCTCGCCGGGAACCACTTATACGAGCAGTACTTC.

This clone was observed a handful of times. The chain joins TRBV7-9 to TRBJ1-5; D not resolved. Trimming removed 0 bases at V and 1 base at J, with 4 bases between. Germline values: CDR1 SEHNR, CDR2 FQNEAQ (reference sequence). The CDR3 is 14 residues long. The CDR3 protein is CASSLAESNQPQHF. The CDR3 coding sequence is TGTGCCAGCAGCTTAGCCGAGAGCAATCAGCCCCAGCATTTT.

The chain combines TRBV5-5 with TRBJ1-1; the match to TRBD1 covers 10 bases. Trimming took 2 bases from V and 1 from J; bases not matched to a gene: 14. The CDR3 length is 19 residues. Per germline, CDR1 SGHKS and CDR2 YYEKEE (reference sequence). The CDR3 region is CASSLGDRGYFGGNTEAFF. The CDR3 DNA is TGTGCCAGCAGCTTAGGGGACAGGGGTTATTTTGGGGGGAACACTGAAGCTTTCTTT.

The V gene is TRBV7-2, the J gene TRBJ2-1, with 7 positions matching TRBD2. Trimming at V came to 5 bases and at J to 9 bases, leaving 10 bases not matched to a gene. Germline-derived CDR1 and CDR2 are SGHTA and FQGNSA. The CDR3 consists of 14 residues. CDR3 loop: CASSRGLPGGEQFF. DNA for the CDR3: TGTGCCAGCAGCCGGGGACTACCAGGCGGTGAGCAGTTCTTC.